The clone carrying this T cell receptor (beta chain) was detected a few times. Its cognate antigen is unknown. Germline CDR1 is SGHAT and CDR2 is FQNNGV. The V gene end was trimmed by 6 bases and the J gene end by 4 bases; junction bases not matched to a gene: 2. The CDR3 length is 14 residues. Then a second PCR, running about 7 to 11 cycles, was carried out with a sample-barcoded 5' primer and a J-beta primer mix. A single record per CDR3 protein comes from TCRdb applying MiXCR to the 5' RACE reads. The sample yields around 1.1 million distinct CDR3 sequences, more than 30% seen once. This entry comes from a study of blood T cells in healthy people across ages. Extraction of total RNA produced a minimum of 6 micrograms from each sample. Study-level findings and limits: A strong correlation was seen between TCR beta diversity and naive T cell percentage.

This clonotype was obtained from a young man in good health. The sequenced sample consisted of blood. The chain uses TRBV11-2 and TRBJ2-2, with 10 bases lining up with TRBD2. The CDR3 DNA follows: TGTGCCAGCAGAGCGGGGGGGACCACCGGGGAGCTGTTTTTT. It yields the protein CASRAGGTTGELFF.